The TCR beta chain under discussion was sequenced for a study of Ad26.COV2.S vaccination and SARS-CoV-2 variants. Treatment meaning: roughly 20 received Ad26.COV2.S at low or high dose, single or two shots; 5 received placebo; per-sample allocation not given. Samples analyzed were those drawn on day 63 after the first vaccine or placebo injection. The data were produced by immunoSEQ multiplex PCR, yet TCRdb's version contains in-frame clones alone and is incomplete. The sample contains about 470,000 clones, around 90% of which appear only once. This CDR3 spans 16 amino acids. Germline loops: CDR1 MNHEY, CDR2 SVGAGI. Trimming took 2 bases from V and 2 from J, leaving 12 bases between them.

V and J are TRBV6-5 and TRBJ2-2; TRBD2 is a possible D gene (6 bases). Specimen: peripheral blood, collected in a trial of Ad26.COV2.S vaccine versus placebo. The sequence came from a person between 18 and 65 years old who received the Ad26.COV2.S COVID-19 vaccine or a placebo. CDR3 region: CASSYPRDSNTGELFF. The DNA for the CDR3 is TGTGCCAGCAGTTACCCCCGGGACTCAAACACCGGGGAGCTGTTTTTT.